Listed here are 18 T cell receptor beta chains from one sample, sequenced in a study of cytomegalovirus exposure and HLA in healthy donors. TCRdb's copy holds only in-frame clones and misses some; the assay was immunoSEQ multiplex PCR. The sample contains 120,000 or so clones, roughly 95% of which appear only once. Input material: PBMCs. Source of these receptors: a man between 18 and 35 years old in good health and CMV-seronegative.

The CDR3 loop is CAISPEYNEQFF. The CDR3 DNA is TGTGCCATCAGTCCGGAGTACAATGAGCAGTTCTTC. V and J are TRBV10-3 and TRBJ2-1; no clear D. CDR1 is ENHRY, CDR2 SYGVKD, per germline. The CDR3 has 12 residues. Trimming cost V 5 bases and J 4 bases, with 6 bases left between them.

This chain connects TRBV29-1 to TRBJ2-7; 7 bases are shared with TRBD1. V lost 6 bases, J lost 5 bases, and 13 bases stayed unmatched. This CDR3 has 14 residues. Germline assignment: CDR1 SQVTM and CDR2 ANQGSEA. The DNA of the CDR3 is TGCAGCGTCCGAAGCTACAGGGGTACAAACGAGCAGTACTTC. Translation: CSVRSYRGTNEQYF.

This CDR3 reads CASSLLGPIGELFF. For the CDR3, the DNA is TGTGCCAGCAGTCTCCTAGGCCCGATCGGGGAGCTGTTTTTT. The V call is TRBV28, the J call TRBJ2-2; D not resolved. Germline values: CDR1 MDHEN, CDR2 SYDVKM. The CDR3 totals 14 residues. V was cut by 5 bases and J by 7 bases, with 14 bases left in between.

This CDR3 reads CASSLLRGIADEQFF. The CDR3 coding sequence is TGTGCCAGCAGTTTACTTAGGGGAATCGCGGATGAGCAGTTCTTC. The chain joins TRBV28 to TRBJ2-1; weak D call: TRBD1 (5 bases). Between the trimmed V and J ends, which lost 2 bases and 8 bases, there was a span of 16 bases. Germline CDR1 is MDHEN and CDR2 is SYDVKM. CDR3 length equals 15 residues. Filled out from reference TRBV28 and TRBJ2-1, the complete variable domain reads DVKVTQSSRYLVKRTGEKVFLECVQDMDHENMFWYRQDPGLGLRLIYFSYDVKMKEKGDIPEGYSVSREKKERFSLILESASTNQTSMYLCASSLLRGIADEQFFGPGTRLTVL.

This clone was counted a single time. The J gene is TRBJ2-1, the V gene TRBV9, with 10 bases matching TRBD2. Germline V gene data show CDR1 as SGDLS and CDR2 as YYNGEE. Unmatched junction bases numbered 4, after V lost 4 bases and J lost 6 bases. The CDR3 runs 14 residues. Written as DNA, the CDR3 is TGTGCCAGCAGCTCTAGCGGGAGAGGCAATGAGCAGTTCTTC. Its translation: CASSSSGRGNEQFF.

V gene TRBV7-5 combines with J gene TRBJ2-7; TRBD1, the D gene given by the table, was not confirmed from the DNA. TRBV7-5 is a pseudogene locus. This CDR3 has 17 amino acids. In DNA form, the CDR3 reads TGTGCCAGAAGCCCCCAGGGGGACAGGGCCACCATCTACGAGCAGTACTTC. It encodes CARSPQGDRATIYEQYF.

The chain joins TRBV19 to TRBJ1-1, with 8 bases that match TRBD1. Unmatched junction bases numbered 7, after V lost 4 bases and J lost 3 bases. The CDR3 runs 15 residues. CDR1 and CDR2 from the germline V gene are LNHDA and SQIVND (reference sequence). CDR3: CASSTLQQGDTEAFF. DNA of the CDR3: TGTGCCAGTAGTACCCTCCAACAGGGGGACACTGAAGCTTTCTTT. Full variable domain (remainder filled in from reference TRBV19 and TRBJ1-1): DGGITQSPKYLFRKEGQNVTLSCEQNLNHDAMYWYRQDPGQGLRLIYYSQIVNDFQKGDIAEGYSVSREKKESFPLTVTSAQKNPTAFYLCASSTLQQGDTEAFFGQGTRLTVV.

The chain is built from TRBV30 and TRBJ2-3; tentative D call: TRBD2 (6 bases). Germline V CDR1 and CDR2: GTSNPN, SVGIG (reference sequence). The CDR3 has 14 residues. Trimming cost V 0 bases and J 2 bases, with 9 bases left between them. The CDR3 sequence: CAWSVRGYTDTQYF. In DNA form, the CDR3 reads TGTGCCTGGAGTGTACGGGGGTACACAGATACGCAGTATTTT. The full variable domain, its missing parts supplied by reference TRBV30 and TRBJ2-3, is SQTIHQWPATLVQPVGSPLSLECTVEGTSNPNLYWYRQAAGRGLQLLFYSVGIGQISSEVPQNLSASRPQDRQFILSSKKLLLSDSGFYLCAWSVRGYTDTQYFGPGTRLTVL.

This chain's CDR3 is CASSLVAGGPREQFF. The CDR3 bases are TGTGCCAGCAGTTTAGTGGCGGGAGGGCCGAGGGAGCAGTTCTTC. J is TRBJ2-1 and V is TRBV27, with 9 bases matching TRBD2. The trim removed 2 bases at V and 10 bases at J, leaving 9 bases unmatched. The germline V gene encodes CDR1 MNHEY and CDR2 SMNVEV (reference sequence). The CDR3 consists of 15 residues.

The chain joins TRBV19 to TRBJ1-5; 9 nucleotides match TRBD1. CDR1 and CDR2 from the germline V gene are LNHDA and SQIVND (reference sequence). This CDR3 region has 16 residues. J gave up 4 bases and V 6 bases, and 10 bases lay outside the gene matches. CDR3 nucleotides: TGTGCCAGTAGACGACCGGGACAGGGTAAGAATCAGCCCCAGCATTTT. Encoded protein: CASRRPGQGKNQPQHF.

This rearrangement joins TRBV13 to TRBJ1-1; D uncertain. Germline V gene sequence: CDR1 PRHDT, CDR2 FYEKMQ (reference sequence). The CDR3 length is 12 residues. The V and J ends lost 8 bases and 4 bases respectively, with 11 bases between them. The CDR3 is CASLYGVTEAFF. The CDR3 DNA reads TGTGCCAGCCTCTACGGGGTCACTGAAGCTTTCTTT. The variable domain in full, with the rest retrieved from reference TRBV13 and TRBJ1-1, is AAGVIQSPRHLIKEKRETATLKCYPIPRHDTVYWYQQGPGQDPQFLISFYEKMQSDKGSIPDRFSAQQFSDYHSELNMSSLELGDSALYFCASLYGVTEAFFGQGTRLTVV.

The chain carries TRBV13 and TRBJ2-3; a possible D gene is TRBD1 (6 bases). Looked up from germline, CDR1 is PRHDT and CDR2 is FYEKMQ (reference sequence). The CDR3 totals 16 residues. Trimming cost V 5 bases and J 3 bases, with 18 bases left between them. DNA for the CDR3: TGTGCCAGCAGCGCCCAGGGGTTCCTGTGGACAGATACGCAGTATTTT. Translating gives CASSAQGFLWTDTQYF.

This chain connects TRBV18 to TRBJ2-7, with a weak D call TRBD2 (5 bases). V lost 1 base, J lost 3 bases, and 16 bases lay in between. Germline values: CDR1 KGHSH, CDR2 LQKENI. The CDR3 covers 16 residues. Here the CDR3 reads CASSPRGSGGGYEQYF. In DNA form, the CDR3 reads TGTGCCAGCTCACCACGAGGGTCCGGCGGTGGCTACGAGCAGTACTTC.

V gene TRBV14 combines with J gene TRBJ2-2; TRBD2 is a possible D gene (6 bases). Germline assignment: CDR1 SGHDN and CDR2 FVKESK. The CDR3 is made up of 19 amino acids. V lost 0 bases, J lost 0 bases, and 17 bases lay in between. DNA for the CDR3: TGTGCCAGCAGCCAAGATATAGCGGAGTGGACTACGAACACCGGGGAGCTGTTTTTT. Encoded protein: CASSQDIAEWTTNTGELFF.

The rearrangement links TRBV5-1 to TRBJ2-7; 7 bases are shared with TRBD1. From germline, CDR1 is SGHRS and CDR2 YFSETQ. Unmatched junction bases numbered 3, after V lost 0 bases and J lost 3 bases. This CDR3 has 14 residues. The CDR3 protein is CASSLVGQFYEQYF. The CDR3 DNA follows: TGCGCCAGCAGCTTGGTGGGACAGTTCTACGAGCAGTACTTC.

This chain uses TRBV6-5 with TRBJ1-3; D not resolved. This CDR3 spans 14 amino acids. CDR1 and CDR2 (germline): MNHEY, SVGAGI. Trimming took 5 bases from V and 0 from J, leaving 8 bases between them. The CDR3 loop reads CASSHRDSGNTIYF. CDR3 nucleotides: TGTGCCAGCAGTCACCGGGACTCTGGAAACACCATATATTTT.

This chain links TRBV11-2 with TRBJ2-3; 8 bases are a match to TRBD1. The CDR3 is 19 residues long. Looked up from germline, CDR1 is SGHAT and CDR2 is FQNNGV. Losses at the gene ends were 1 base for V and 4 bases for J; bases not matched to a gene: 16. The CDR3 DNA sequence: TGTGCCAGCAGCTTAGTACCGTACTACCCGGGACAGGCCCCAGATACGCAGTATTTT. Translating it yields CASSLVPYYPGQAPDTQYF.

A single count supports this clone. This chain uses TRBV5-1 with TRBJ2-1; 9 positions agree with TRBD2. Trimming at V came to 4 bases and at J to 5 bases, leaving 4 bases not matched to a gene. Germline V gene lookup returns CDR1 SGHRS and CDR2 YFSETQ. There are 14 residues in the CDR3. CDR3 nucleotides: TGCGCCAGCAGCGACGGGACTAGCCACAATGAGCAGTTCTTC. It codes for CASSDGTSHNEQFF.